Listed below are T cell receptor beta chains from one sample, sequenced in a study of T cells after yellow fever vaccination. TCRdb re-called the 5' RACE reads through MiXCR, storing one row per CDR3 protein. The sample lists 610,000 or so distinct CDR3 sequences, 9% to 15% seen once, with around 14% in the top ten. The material sequenced was PBMCs, taken on the day of the yellow fever booster vaccination. The receptor set was obtained from a man younger than 45 who received the YFV17D yellow fever vaccine. Both conserved end residues are part of each CDR3. The D gene is left open where the match is weak. The size field is filled for only some rows; it gives once, few, many or a size class.

D gene | J gene | clone size | V gene | CDR3 DNA | CDR3 protein
TRBD2 | TRBJ2-1 | few | TRBV2 | TGTGCCAGCAGCCAAAACCGGGCTAGCGGGACTTCTTCCAATGAGCAGTTCTTC | CASSQNRASGTSSNEQFF
TRBD2 | TRBJ2-7 | few | TRBV25-1 | TGTGCCAGCAGGCCAGCGGGAGTAGTGTACGAGCAGTACTTC | CASRPAGVVYEQYF
NA | TRBJ2-1 | many | TRBV15 | TGTGCCACCAGCCGGACCTACAATGAGCAGTTCTTC | CATSRTYNEQFF
NA | TRBJ1-5 | NA | TRBV2 | TGTGCCAGCAGTGAATGGGGGAGGTGGAATCAGCCCCAGCATTTT | CASSEWGRWNQPQHF
TRBD2 | TRBJ2-2 | NA | TRBV20-1 | TGCAGTGCTAGAAATTCGCTAGCGGGAGTTACCGGGGAGCTGTTTTTT | CSARNSLAGVTGELFF
NA | TRBJ2-1 | few | TRBV5-1 | TGCGCCAGCAGCTTGGCCGAAGGGCGGCTCTCCTACAATGAGCAGTTCTTC | CASSLAEGRLSYNEQFF
NA | TRBJ2-1 | NA | TRBV16 | TGTGCCAGCAGCCAGACGCCCAGATACAATGAGCAGTTCTTC | CASSQTPRYNEQFF
TRBD1 | TRBJ2-1 | few | TRBV29-1 | TGCAGCGTCGCCGGGACAGAGACCTACAATGAGCAGTTCTTC | CSVAGTETYNEQFF
TRBD2 | TRBJ2-1 | few | TRBV6-1 | TGTGCCAGCGGAGCGGGAGCCTACAATGAGCAGTTCTTC | CASGAGAYNEQFF
NA | TRBJ2-7 | NA | TRBV18 | TGTGCCAGCTCACCCACTTCGCGGAGCTCCTACGAGCAGTACTTC | CASSPTSRSSYEQYF
NA | TRBJ2-7 | few | TRBV28 | TGTGCCACCCAGCGGGACACCTACGAGCAGTACTTC | CATQRDTYEQYF
TRBD2 | TRBJ2-1 | NA | TRBV7-6 | TGTGCCAGCAGCTTAGTAGTGGGGGGGACTAGCGGGAGTGATGAGCAGTTCTTC | CASSLVVGGTSGSDEQFF
TRBD1 | TRBJ1-2 | NA | TRBV18 | TGTGCCAGCTCACCCCTCTGGGACAGGCGCCCCCTCTATGGCTACACCTTC | CASSPLWDRRPLYGYTF
NA | TRBJ2-1 | NA | TRBV2 | TGTGCCAGCACCGGGACTGGTTATAATGAGCAGTTCTTC | CASTGTGYNEQFF
TRBD1 | TRBJ2-2 | NA | TRBV7-9 | TGTGCCAGCAGCAGGACAGGGATCGGGGAGCTGTTTTTT | CASSRTGIGELFF
NA | TRBJ2-7 | NA | TRBV5-6 | TGTGCCAGCAGCTTGTTAGGACATAACTACGAGCAGTACTTC | CASSLLGHNYEQYF
NA | TRBJ1-5 | few | TRBV4-3 | TGCGCCAGCAGCCAAGAGCTTTCGAGTTCCAATCAGCCCCAGCATTTT | CASSQELSSSNQPQHF